This T cell receptor beta chain was recorded in a study of cytomegalovirus exposure and HLA in healthy donors. Study background: From about 179 million T cells, an earlier analysis saw approximately 110 million unique TCR beta sequences. Genotyping showed around 80% of 398 donors falling in the Caucasian-associated ancestry cluster.

Study results and caveats: When presence/absence was analysed, sequencing depth was taken to be roughly uniform across donors. In a later analysis, TCR beta V- and J-gene trimming showed a link to a missense DCLRE1C variant.

Use of 60 Vbeta and 13 Jbeta primers characterized the PCR. Sequencing was performed with immunoSEQ multiplex PCR; in TCRdb, only in-frame clones are kept and a portion is missing. In all, the sample yields about 200,000 clones. Turning to this clone: Its matching antigen is unknown.

The sample taken for sequencing was PBMCs. This clonotype was obtained from a boy aged 5 to 17 in good health and CMV-seronegative.

CDR3 nucleotides: TGTGCCAGCAGTTTCTCGTCAGGGGCCCTGAACACTGAAGCTTTCTTT. It translates to CASSFSSGALNTEAFF. This chain uses TRBV27 with TRBJ1-1; the D gene is possibly TRBD1 (6 bases). This CDR3 is 16 amino acids long. Germline V CDR1 and CDR2: MNHEY, SMNVEV (reference sequence). Trimming took off 3 bases at V and 0 bases at J, with 14 bases between the two ends.